What follows describes a single T cell receptor (beta chain). Its antigen is as yet unknown. RNA transcripts gave rise to amplified TCR beta CDR3 regions. HTBI primers were employed in a first-round RT-PCR of the TCR CDR3. TCRdb itself ran the multiplex PCR reads through MiXCR, one entry per CDR3 protein. The repertoire holds approximately 500,000 distinct CDR3 sequences, roughly 46% seen once, with about 8.3% in the top ten. The sample is drawn from a study of T cells in Graves' hyperthyroidism and ophthalmopathy. Study findings and constraints: Most clonotypes expanded in thyroid above 0.001 were likewise present in blood.

The source material was peripheral blood or thyroid tissue (not recorded which). The origin of this receptor is a woman aged 18-29 years with Graves' hyperthyroidism.

The CDR3 DNA reads as TGTGCCAGTAGTTGGACAGGGGTGAACACCATATATTTT. Translating gives CASSWTGVNTIYF. The chain combines TRBV19 with TRBJ1-3, with TRBD1 matching 9 bases. Trimming removed 5 bases from V and 7 bases from J; junction bases left unmatched: 3. This CDR3 is 13 amino acids long. CDR1 LNHDA and CDR2 SQIVND come from the germline V gene (reference sequence). Complete variable domain (other parts from reference TRBV19 and TRBJ1-3): DGGITQSPKYLFRKEGQNVTLSCEQNLNHDAMYWYRQDPGQGLRLIYYSQIVNDFQKGDIAEGYSVSREKKESFPLTVTSAQKNPTAFYLCASSWTGVNTIYFGEGSWLTVV.